A selection of T cell receptor beta chains follows, all from one sample in a study of blood T cells in healthy people across ages. MiXCR, run by TCRdb on the 5' RACE reads, gives a single entry per CDR3 protein. Among hundreds of thousands of distinct CDR3 sequences listed, about 42% were seen once. Sequencing used blood. Receptors originate from a man aged 60 to 69 in good health. The CDR3 runs from the conserved cysteine through the conserved F or W. The order of the fields is clone size, D gene, J gene, V gene, CDR3 protein, CDR3 DNA. D genes are given only for firm matches. Only some rows state a clone size, as once, few, many or a class for expanded clones.

>.|TRBD2|TRBJ2-1|TRBV7-2
CASSLSVSGGANEQFF
TGTGCCAGCAGCTTATCAGTAAGCGGGGGGGCGAATGAGCAGTTCTTC
>.|TRBD1|TRBJ2-5|TRBV6-2/TRBV6-3
CASSSRTGGETQYF
TGTGCCAGCAGTTCTCGGACAGGGGGAGAGACCCAGTACTTC
>.|.|TRBJ1-5|TRBV4-3
CASSQGVSDQPQHF
TGCGCCAGCAGCCAGGGGGTTAGCGATCAGCCCCAGCATTTT
>.|.|TRBJ2-3|TRBV3-1
CASSLKLESSTDTQYF
TGTGCCAGCAGCCTAAAGCTAGAGTCTAGCACAGATACGCAGTATTTT
>many|.|TRBJ2-7|TRBV13
CASKQGTGSQSYEQYF
TGTGCCAGCAAACAAGGGACGGGATCCCAATCCTACGAGCAGTACTTC
>.|TRBD1|TRBJ2-2|TRBV2
CASGTGRLFF
TGTGCCAGCGGGACAGGGCGACTGTTTTTT
>many|.|TRBJ2-1|TRBV5-1
CASSFGIWAVREGEQFF
TGCGCCAGCAGCTTTGGCATTTGGGCCGTTCGCGAGGGTGAGCAGTTCTTC
>once|TRBD1|TRBJ2-7|TRBV12-3/TRBV12-4
CASSPGQGAMGEQYF
TGTGCCAGCAGTCCGGGACAGGGGGCTATGGGCGAGCAGTACTTC
>.|.|TRBJ2-3|TRBV27
CASMDLARGTQYF
TGTGCCAGCATGGACCTCGCGCGGGGTACGCAGTATTTT
>.|TRBD1|TRBJ1-1|TRBV7-9
CASSLSSGQGGTEAFF
TGTGCCAGCAGCCTATCGTCGGGACAGGGTGGAACTGAAGCTTTCTTT
>.|.|TRBJ1-4|TRBV7-2
CASGGGVATNEKLFF
TGTGCCAGCGGGGGAGGGGTTGCAACTAATGAAAAACTGTTTTTT
>once|.|TRBJ1-4|TRBV20-1
CSARGQIATNEKLFF
TGCAGTGCTAGAGGACAGATTGCAACTAATGAAAAACTGTTTTTT
>.|.|TRBJ2-4|TRBV20-1
CSASPPEKNIQYF
TGCAGTGCTAGTCCCCCAGAGAAAAACATTCAGTACTTC
>.|TRBD1|TRBJ1-1|TRBV4-3
CASSQGSGGISTEAFF
TGCGCCAGCAGCCAAGGGTCAGGGGGCATCAGCACTGAAGCTTTCTTT
>few|.|TRBJ1-4|TRBV12-3/TRBV12-4
CASTRDGKLFF
TGTGCCAGCACCAGGGATGGCAAACTGTTTTTT
>.|.|TRBJ2-7|TRBV9
CASSVEGGPSYEQYF
TGTGCCAGCAGCGTAGAGGGTGGCCCCTCCTACGAGCAGTACTTC
>.|.|TRBJ1-4|TRBV4-3
CASSQELGKDNEKLFF
TGCGCCAGCAGCCAAGAGTTGGGAAAGGATAATGAAAAACTGTTTTTT
>.|.|TRBJ2-5|TRBV7-9
CASSRAHQETQYF
TGTGCCAGCAGCCGGGCCCACCAAGAGACCCAGTACTTC
>once|.|TRBJ1-1|TRBV20-1
CSARDGGGVKTEAFF
TGCAGTGCTAGAGACGGGGGGGGCGTAAAGACTGAAGCTTTCTTT
>few|.|TRBJ2-1|TRBV7-8
CASSFLSPKGNEQFF
TGTGCCAGCAGCTTCCTCAGTCCAAAGGGGAATGAGCAGTTCTTC
>few|.|TRBJ2-1|TRBV27
CASRSAPSYNEQFF
TGTGCCAGCAGATCAGCTCCCTCCTACAATGAGCAGTTCTTC
>.|.|TRBJ2-3|TRBV29-1
CSVGGQGGGLDTQYF
TGCAGCGTTGGGGGCCAGGGGGGAGGTTTGGATACGCAGTATTTT
>.|.|TRBJ2-1|TRBV30
CAWRVQTMNNEQFF
TGTGCCTGGAGGGTACAGACCATGAACAATGAGCAGTTCTTC
>.|.|TRBJ2-3|TRBV3-1
CASSQEPGTQYF
TGTGCCAGCAGCCAAGAACCGGGTACGCAGTATTTT
>few|.|TRBJ1-2|TRBV3-1
CASSRQPLRDGGYTF
TGTGCCAGCAGCCGCCAACCGCTCCGAGACGGGGGCTACACCTTC
>.|.|TRBJ1-1|TRBV20-1
CSATGSLGAEAFF
TGCAGTGCGACGGGGAGCCTTGGGGCTGAAGCTTTCTTT
>few|.|TRBJ2-7|TRBV7-9
CASSKRDIPYEQYF
TGTGCCAGCAGCAAGAGGGACATCCCCTACGAGCAGTACTTC
>few|TRBD2|TRBJ2-1|TRBV28
CASRPGTSRYNEQFF
TGTGCCAGCAGACCCGGGACTAGCAGGTACAATGAGCAGTTCTTC
>.|.|TRBJ1-6|TRBV7-2
CASSLGQPYNSPLHF
TGTGCCAGCAGCTTAGGGCAGCCTTATAATTCACCCCTCCACTTT
>.|TRBD1|TRBJ2-5|TRBV29-1
CSVLQGATETQYF
TGCAGCGTTCTGCAGGGGGCGACGGAGACCCAGTACTTC
>few|.|TRBJ1-2|TRBV7-9
CASSVGSYNGYTF
TGTGCCAGCAGCGTAGGCAGCTATAATGGCTACACCTTC